These 32 T cell receptor beta chains came from one sample sequenced in a study of T cell responses to AZD1222 COVID-19 vaccine. Using immunoSEQ multiplex PCR, the repertoire was profiled, and TCRdb retains in-frame clones only, with some absent. Among tens of thousands of clones, 90% were seen once, and the ten largest hold over 1.3%. The source was peripheral blood, collected 28 days after the second AZD1222 dose. These receptor sequences come from an adult who received the AZD1222 COVID-19 vaccine.

The chain recombines TRBV27 with TRBJ1-5; a possible D gene is TRBD1 (6 bases). This CDR3 spans 14 amino acids. V was cut by 6 bases and J by 1 base, with 10 bases left in between. Germline CDR1 is MNHEY and CDR2 is SMNVEV (reference sequence). CDR3 protein: CASSTQGSNQPQHF. CDR3 in DNA: TGTGCCAGCAGCACTCAGGGGAGCAATCAGCCCCAGCATTTT.

The rearrangement joins TRBV5-4 to TRBJ1-1; 8 bases are a match to TRBD1. The CDR3 length is 17 residues. The ends lost 4 bases at V and 5 bases at J; junction bases unmatched: 16. In germline, CDR1 is SGHNT, CDR2 YYREEE (reference sequence). The CDR3 DNA reads TGTGCCAGCAGCCCTGGAGGGACAGGCGCCTGGGGTACTGAAGCTTTCTTT. The encoded protein is CASSPGGTGAWGTEAFF.

This sequence joins TRBV5-1 and TRBJ1-1; D is possibly TRBD1 (5 bases). Trimming pared 2 bases from V and 2 bases from J, leaving 16 bases between. The germline CDR1 and CDR2 sequences are SGHRS and YFSETQ. The CDR3 runs to 16 residues. CDR3 sequence reads: CASSLPTAGTNTEAFF. CDR3 bases: TGCGCCAGCAGCTTACCTACCGCCGGGACCAACACTGAAGCTTTCTTT.

This clone appeared once. The rearrangement joins TRBV7-2 to TRBJ1-2, with D unresolved. Per the germline V gene, CDR1 is SGHTA and CDR2 is FQGNSA. The CDR3 has 14 amino acids. V shed 1 base and J shed 2 bases, with 8 bases lying between them. The CDR3: CASSLVRVNYGYTF. As DNA, the CDR3 is TGTGCCAGCAGCTTAGTGCGGGTAAACTATGGCTACACCTTC.

This clone was recorded only once. J is TRBJ2-5 and V is TRBV5-6; D might be TRBD1 (6 bases). The V end was cut by 0 bases, the J end by 5 bases, with 8 bases between. CDR1 and CDR2 (germline): SGHDT, YYEEEE. The CDR3 extends over 13 amino acids. Here the CDR3 reads CASSLDRDETQYF. The CDR3 bases are TGTGCCAGCAGCTTGGACAGGGACGAGACCCAGTACTTC.

For the CDR3, the DNA is TGTGCCGGAGAGGACGGGGCAACTAATGAAAAACTGTTTTTT. Protein product: CAGEDGATNEKLFF. V gene TRBV30 combines with J gene TRBJ1-4; D is unclear. The CDR3 is made up of 14 amino acids. V was pared by 8 bases and J by 0 bases, with 13 bases between. Germline CDR1 and CDR2: GTSNPN and SVGIG (reference sequence).

The rearrangement uses TRBV5-1 and TRBJ2-3, with unresolved D. Trimming took 3 bases from V and 1 from J, leaving 9 bases between them. CDR1 is SGHRS and CDR2 is YFSETQ in the germline V gene. The CDR3 totals 14 residues. The CDR3 bases are TGCGCCAGCAGCTCAACACCTGGCACAGATACGCAGTATTTT. Translating gives CASSSTPGTDTQYF.

This clone was counted a few times. The V call is TRBV5-4, the J call TRBJ1-4; unclear D gene. Germline assignment: CDR1 SGHNT and CDR2 YYREEE (reference sequence). Trimming took 2 bases from V and 4 from J, leaving 12 bases between them. CDR3 length equals 15 residues. As DNA, the CDR3 is TGTGCCAGCAGCTTTAGAGGTCTTGGTAATGAAAAACTGTTTTTT. Translated: CASSFRGLGNEKLFF. The variable domain in full, completed from reference TRBV5-4 and TRBJ1-4, reads ETGVTQSPTHLIKTRGQQVTLRCSSQSGHNTVSWYQQALGQGPQFIFQYYREEENGRGNFPPRFSGLQFPNYSSELNVNALELDDSALYLCASSFRGLGNEKLFFGSGTQLSVL.

This chain connects TRBV19 to TRBJ2-2; TRBD2 aligns across 11 bases. Germline CDR1 is LNHDA and CDR2 is SQIVND (reference sequence). CDR3 length: 17 residues. J gave up 1 base and V 6 bases, and 7 bases lay outside the gene matches. The CDR3 DNA follows: TGTGCCAGTAGCCCCGGGACTAGCGGCGTGAACACCGGGGAGCTGTTTTTT. This sequence encodes CASSPGTSGVNTGELFF. Full variable domain (rest looked up from reference TRBV19 and TRBJ2-2): DGGITQSPKYLFRKEGQNVTLSCEQNLNHDAMYWYRQDPGQGLRLIYYSQIVNDFQKGDIAEGYSVSREKKESFPLTVTSAQKNPTAFYLCASSPGTSGVNTGELFFGEGSRLTVL.

The chain is built from TRBV4-3 and TRBJ2-7; D possibly uses TRBD1 or TRBD2 (5 bases each). This CDR3 has 16 amino acids. Trimming cost V 0 bases and J 6 bases, with 18 bases left between them. Looked up from germline, CDR1 is LGHNA and CDR2 is YSLEER. CDR3 region: CASSQDMGPLGGEQYF. The CDR3 DNA reads as TGCGCCAGCAGCCAAGATATGGGACCCCTCGGCGGCGAGCAGTACTTC.

The chain recombines TRBV18 with TRBJ2-1; 10 bases fit TRBD2. Unmatched junction bases numbered 8, after V lost 2 bases and J lost 7 bases. The CDR3 is 16 amino acids. The germline CDR1 and CDR2 sequences are KGHSH and LQKENI. CDR3 DNA sequence: TGTGCCAGCTCACCAACGTCTAGCGGGGGAACGAATGAGCAGTTCTTC. It specifies CASSPTSSGGTNEQFF.

J is TRBJ2-7 and V is TRBV4-2; TRBD2 aligns across 7 bases. The CDR3 has 14 amino acids. V shed 1 base, J shed 2 bases, and the junction held 2 bases outside the gene matches. Germline assignment: CDR1 LGHNA and CDR2 YNFKEQ. The CDR3, as DNA: TGTGCCAGCAGCCAAGGGGAGGGAACCTACGAGCAGTACTTC. Amino acid sequence: CASSQGEGTYEQYF.

V is TRBV2 and J is TRBJ2-5; no firm D call. Germline-derived CDR1 and CDR2 are SNHLY and FYNNEI. This CDR3 is built from 11 residues. With 8 bases removed from V and 9 bases from J, the gap between germline ends came to 13 bases. The CDR3 bases are TGTGCCAGCCCAAAGGGATCAGCCCAGTACTTC. As protein: CASPKGSAQYF.

The V call is TRBV10-3, the J call TRBJ2-3; 10 bases fit TRBD2. Trimming removed 6 bases from V and 1 base from J; junction bases left unmatched: 1. In germline, CDR1 is ENHRY, CDR2 SYGVKD. The CDR3 covers 14 residues. Here the CDR3 reads CAISGLAGTDTQYF. The DNA of the CDR3 is TGTGCCATCAGCGGACTAGCGGGCACAGATACGCAGTATTTT.

This clone was detected only a few times. The chain uses TRBV30 and TRBJ1-5; D uncertain. V was clipped by 2 bases and J by 2 bases, with 4 bases between them. The CDR3 sequence is 12 residues long. Germline CDR1 reads GTSNPN; CDR2 reads SVGIG (reference sequence). The CDR3 nucleotides read TGTGCCTGGAGTAGAGGCAATCAGCCCCAGCATTTT. It yields the protein CAWSRGNQPQHF.

The chain joins TRBV11-2 to TRBJ2-3; D is perhaps TRBD2 (5 bases). The CDR3 covers 14 residues. Germline CDR1 is SGHAT and CDR2 is FQNNGV. Trimming removed 3 bases at V and 0 bases at J, with 7 bases between. The CDR3 spells CASSFSGSTDTQYF. The CDR3 DNA reads TGTGCCAGCAGCTTCAGCGGTAGCACAGATACGCAGTATTTT.

V and J are TRBV3-1 (or the pseudogene TRBV3-2) and TRBJ1-1, with D possibly TRBD1 on 5 matching bases. Deletions cut 0 bases from V and 5 bases from J, with 16 bases between. The CDR3 covers 16 residues. Per germline, CDR1 LGHDT and CDR2 YNNKEL (reference sequence). The CDR3 DNA reads TGTGCCAGCAGCCAAGATCGTTCGGGACCCGAAACTGAAGCTTTCTTT. Protein: CASSQDRSGPETEAFF.

This clone was found once. V is TRBV24-1 and J is TRBJ2-7; maybe TRBD1 (5 bases). CDR1 is KGHDR and CDR2 is SFDVKD in the germline V gene. The CDR3 runs to 14 residues. Trimming shortened V by 3 bases and J by 2 bases, and 10 bases separated the two germline ends. Here the CDR3 reads CATSDPDRAYEQYF. CDR3 bases: TGTGCCACCAGTGATCCTGACAGAGCCTACGAGCAGTACTTC.

The gene calls are TRBV28 and TRBJ1-1; D not certain. Germline lookup yields CDR1 MDHEN and CDR2 SYDVKM. The CDR3 extends over 11 amino acids. The V end lost 3 bases, the J end lost 3 bases, and 2 bases lay between the germline ends. CDR3 region: CASSFYTEAFF. CDR3 DNA sequence: TGTGCCAGCAGTTTTTACACTGAAGCTTTCTTT.

The chain is built from TRBV7-3 and TRBJ2-3; D might be TRBD1 (5 bases). This CDR3 is 15 amino acids long. From germline, CDR1 is SGHTA and CDR2 FQGTGA. Trimming left V 1 base short and J 2 bases short, with 10 bases between. CDR3 coding DNA: TGTGCCAGCAGCTTAAGCGCAGGGCCCACAGATACGCAGTATTTT. Encoded protein: CASSLSAGPTDTQYF.

V usage is TRBV9 and J usage is TRBJ2-7; D gene ambiguous. CDR1 and CDR2 (germline): SGDLS, YYNGEE. The V end lost 0 bases, the J end lost 2 bases, and 9 bases lay between the germline ends. The CDR3 has 14 amino acids. The CDR3 here is CASSVATGPYEQYF. The CDR3 DNA reads as TGTGCCAGCAGCGTAGCTACTGGGCCCTACGAGCAGTACTTC.

The chain employs TRBV6-6 and TRBJ1-1, with unresolved D. This CDR3 is 15 amino acids long. Germline V CDR1 and CDR2: MNHNY, SVGAGI (reference sequence). V gave up 4 bases and J gave up 0 bases, with 12 bases separating them. CDR3 coding DNA: TGTGCCAGCAGTTTCCCGTTAGGAGTGAACACTGAAGCTTTCTTT. It translates to CASSFPLGVNTEAFF.

The chain combines TRBV27 with TRBJ2-5; possible D gene TRBD2, 6 bases. V gave up 4 bases and J gave up 5 bases, with 14 bases separating them. Germline CDR1 reads MNHEY; CDR2 reads SMNVEV (reference sequence). The CDR3 has 14 residues. The CDR3, as DNA: TGTGCCAGCAGTTCGCGGGGCCGGGCCGAGACCCAGTACTTC. It codes for CASSSRGRAETQYF.

This clone has only one observation. The gene calls are TRBV6-5 and TRBJ1-5; no clear D. CDR1 is MNHEY, CDR2 SVGAGI, per germline. The V end was cut by 5 bases, the J end by 4 bases, with 9 bases between. The CDR3 extends over 13 amino acids. The CDR3 is CASSQLKNQPQHF. For the CDR3, the DNA is TGTGCCAGCAGTCAGCTCAAGAATCAGCCCCAGCATTTT.

The chain recombines TRBV19 with TRBJ2-3, with TRBD1 matching over 7 bases. V trimming: 5 bases; J trimming: 0 bases; junction bases outside the gene matches: 5. Germline V CDR1 and CDR2: LNHDA, SQIVND (reference sequence). CDR3 size: 15 residues. The CDR3: CASSRQGHSTDTQYF. For the CDR3, the DNA is TGTGCCAGTAGTCGACAGGGCCATAGCACAGATACGCAGTATTTT.

V usage is TRBV7-8 and J usage is TRBJ1-3; unclear D gene. The CDR3 covers 15 residues. Germline V gene sequence: CDR1 SGHVS, CDR2 FQNEAQ. The germline V and J ends were trimmed by 5 bases and 11 bases, with 22 bases remaining between them. CDR3 DNA sequence: TGTGCCAGCAGCCCAGGCCCACCCTCCCTGGGCGCCATATATTTT. It is translated as CASSPGPPSLGAIYF. Based on the CDR3 plus reference TRBV7-8 and TRBJ1-3, the full variable domain is GAGVSQSPRYKVAKRGQDVALRCDPISGHVSLFWYQQALGQGPEFLTYFQNEAQLDKSGLPSDRFFAERPEGSVSTLKIQRTQQEDSAVYLCASSPGPPSLGAIYFGEGSWLTVV.

There are a few counts of this clone. The genes are TRBV7-2 and TRBJ2-7, with 15 bases matching TRBD2. Germline V gives CDR1 SGHTA, CDR2 FQGNSA. V shed 2 bases and J 0 bases; nucleotides not matched to a gene: 5. CDR3 size: 18 residues. The CDR3 region is CASSLMGLAGGYSYEQYF. The CDR3 coding sequence is TGTGCCAGCAGCTTAATGGGACTAGCGGGGGGTTACTCCTACGAGCAGTACTTC.

The V gene is TRBV30, the J gene TRBJ2-7; TRBD1 agrees at 8 bases. CDR3 size: 12 residues. V lost 3 bases to trimming and J lost 4 bases; unmatched junction nucleotides: 2. Germline loops: CDR1 GTSNPN, CDR2 SVGIG (reference sequence). Written as DNA, the CDR3 is TGTGCCTGGAGCCGGGACAGGTACGAGCAGTACTTC. Protein sequence: CAWSRDRYEQYF.

The chain links TRBV18 to TRBJ2-3; tentatively, D is TRBD2 (6 bases). Trimming removed 6 bases from V and 5 bases from J, with 21 bases in between. The CDR3 runs 16 residues. Germline V gives CDR1 KGHSH, CDR2 LQKENI. CDR3: CASSQDRVAVGDTQYF. The CDR3, as DNA: TGTGCCAGCTCCCAAGACCGGGTAGCGGTTGGAGATACGCAGTATTTT.

J is TRBJ1-5 and V is TRBV12-3 or TRBV12-4; no firm D call. V was clipped by 6 bases and J by 7 bases, with 13 bases between them. The CDR3 loop spans 13 amino acids. In DNA, the CDR3 is TGTGCCAGCAGGCCGGGCCAGAGCCAGCCCCAGCATTTT. Encoded protein: CASRPGQSQPQHF.

V gene TRBV13 combines with J gene TRBJ1-5; tentative D call: TRBD1 (6 bases). V was clipped by 5 bases and J by 0 bases, with 14 bases between them. Germline CDR1 PRHDT, CDR2 FYEKMQ (reference sequence). The CDR3 has 16 residues. CDR3 DNA: TGTGCCAGCAGCCGAGGGGGGTTTTATAGCAATCAGCCCCAGCATTTT. As protein: CASSRGGFYSNQPQHF.

The chain employs TRBV30 and TRBJ2-7, with D perhaps TRBD1 or TRBD2 (5 bases each). Per germline, CDR1 GTSNPN and CDR2 SVGIG (reference sequence). CDR3 length: 15 residues. The V gene lost 0 bases and the J gene lost 4 bases, with 16 bases spanning the gap. CDR3 coding DNA: TGTGCCTGGAGTGTACAAGGGCAGGGAGCGTACGAGCAGTACTTC. Translating it yields CAWSVQGQGAYEQYF.